This entry describes one TCR beta chain. Using RNA transcripts as the source, TCR beta CDR3 regions were amplified. RT-PCR in the first round (using the HTBI primer set) targeted the TCR CDR3. Via MiXCR, TCRdb re-called the multiplex PCR reads, giving one row per CDR3 protein. The top ten clones hold approximately 29% of a sample with 350,000 to 400,000 distinct CDR3 sequences, 15% of them seen once. The entry originates in a study of T cells in Graves' hyperthyroidism and ophthalmopathy. V shed 0 bases, J shed 6 bases, and the junction held 7 bases outside the gene matches. The CDR3 has 16 residues. Germline assignment: CDR1 LGHDT and CDR2 YNNKEL (reference sequence).

The clonotype originates from a woman aged 30 to 39 with Graves' hyperthyroidism. The gene calls are TRBV3-1 and TRBJ2-1; 8 nucleotides match TRBD1. The sample consisted of blood. This chain's CDR3 is CASSQEGQGAGNEQFF. Written as DNA, the CDR3 is TGTGCCAGCAGCCAAGAAGGGCAGGGGGCTGGCAATGAGCAGTTCTTC.